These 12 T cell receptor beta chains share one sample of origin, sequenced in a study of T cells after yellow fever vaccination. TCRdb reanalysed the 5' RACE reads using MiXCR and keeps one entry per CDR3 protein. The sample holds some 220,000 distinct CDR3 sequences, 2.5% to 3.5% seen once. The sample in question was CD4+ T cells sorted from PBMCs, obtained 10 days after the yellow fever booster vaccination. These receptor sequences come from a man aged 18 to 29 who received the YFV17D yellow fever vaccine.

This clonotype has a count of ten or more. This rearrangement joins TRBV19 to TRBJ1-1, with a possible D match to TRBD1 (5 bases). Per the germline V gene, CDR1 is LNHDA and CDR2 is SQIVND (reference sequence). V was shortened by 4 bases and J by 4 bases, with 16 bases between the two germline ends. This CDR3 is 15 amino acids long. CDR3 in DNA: TGTGCCAGTAGTAAGGCTGCCGGGGGAACCACTGAAGCTTTCTTT. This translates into CASSKAAGGTTEAFF.

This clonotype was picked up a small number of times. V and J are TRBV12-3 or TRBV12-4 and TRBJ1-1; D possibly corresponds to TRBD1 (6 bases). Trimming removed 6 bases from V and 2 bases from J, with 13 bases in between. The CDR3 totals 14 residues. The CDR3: CASSAGTRNTEAFF. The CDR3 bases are TGTGCCAGCAGCGCCGGGACAAGAAACACTGAAGCTTTCTTT.

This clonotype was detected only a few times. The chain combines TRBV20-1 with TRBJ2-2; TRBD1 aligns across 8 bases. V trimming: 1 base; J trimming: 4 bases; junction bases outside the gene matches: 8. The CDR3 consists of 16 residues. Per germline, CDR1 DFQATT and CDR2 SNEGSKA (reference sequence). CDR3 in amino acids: CSARGQKQGATGELFF. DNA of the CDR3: TGCAGTGCTAGAGGGCAAAAGCAGGGGGCCACCGGGGAGCTGTTTTTT.

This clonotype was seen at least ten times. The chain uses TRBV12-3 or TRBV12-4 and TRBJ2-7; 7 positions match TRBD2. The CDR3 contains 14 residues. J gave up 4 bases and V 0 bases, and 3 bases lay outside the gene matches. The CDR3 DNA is TGTGCCAGCAGTTTAGCGGGGCGGGGGTACGAGCAGTACTTC. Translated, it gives CASSLAGRGYEQYF.

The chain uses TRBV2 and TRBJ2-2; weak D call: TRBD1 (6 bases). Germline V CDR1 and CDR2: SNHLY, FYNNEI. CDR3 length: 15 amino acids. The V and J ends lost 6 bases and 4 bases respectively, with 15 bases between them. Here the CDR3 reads CASRARDTGTGELFF. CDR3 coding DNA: TGTGCCAGCAGAGCCCGGGACACGGGCACCGGGGAGCTGTTTTTT. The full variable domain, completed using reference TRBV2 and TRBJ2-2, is EPEVTQTPSHQVTQMGQEVILRCVPISNHLYFYWYRQILGQKVEFLVSFYNNEISEKSEIFDDQFSVERPDGSNFTLKIRSTKLEDSAMYFCASRARDTGTGELFFGEGSRLTVL.

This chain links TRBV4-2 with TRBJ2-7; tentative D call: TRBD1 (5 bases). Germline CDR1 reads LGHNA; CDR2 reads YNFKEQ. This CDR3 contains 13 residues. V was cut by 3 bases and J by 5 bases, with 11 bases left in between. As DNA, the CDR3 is TGTGCCAGCAGCCAGGTTCAGGGAAACGAGCAGTACGTC. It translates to CASSQVQGNEQYV.

The CDR3 DNA sequence: TGTGCCAGCAGTCCTCGGACAGGGAAGAATGAGCAGTTCTTC. Protein: CASSPRTGKNEQFF. This chain connects TRBV12-3 or TRBV12-4 to TRBJ2-1, with 8 positions matching TRBD1. V gave up 5 bases and J gave up 7 bases; unmatched junction bases: 7. This CDR3 is built from 14 residues.

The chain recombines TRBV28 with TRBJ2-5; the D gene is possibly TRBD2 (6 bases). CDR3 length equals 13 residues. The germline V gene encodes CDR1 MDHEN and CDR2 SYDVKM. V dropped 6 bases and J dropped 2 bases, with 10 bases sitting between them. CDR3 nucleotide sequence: TGTGCCAGCAGCGCGGGAATTCAAGAGACCCAGTACTTC. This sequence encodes CASSAGIQETQYF.

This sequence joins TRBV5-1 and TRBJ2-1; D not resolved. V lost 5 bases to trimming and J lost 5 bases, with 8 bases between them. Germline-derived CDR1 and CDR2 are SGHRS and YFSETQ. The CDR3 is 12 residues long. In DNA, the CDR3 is TGCGCCAGCAGAGGAAACAACAATGAGCAGTTCTTC. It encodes CASRGNNNEQFF.

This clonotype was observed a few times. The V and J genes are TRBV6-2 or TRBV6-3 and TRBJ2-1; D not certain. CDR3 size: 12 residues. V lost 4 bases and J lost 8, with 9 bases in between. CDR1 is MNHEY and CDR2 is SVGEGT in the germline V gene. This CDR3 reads CASSWIGDEQFF. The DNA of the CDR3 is TGTGCCAGCAGTTGGATCGGTGATGAGCAGTTCTTC.

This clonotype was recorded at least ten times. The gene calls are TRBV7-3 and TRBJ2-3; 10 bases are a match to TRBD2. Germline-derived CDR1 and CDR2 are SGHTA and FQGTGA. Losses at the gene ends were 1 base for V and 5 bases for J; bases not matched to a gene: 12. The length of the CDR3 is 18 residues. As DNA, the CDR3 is TGTGCCAGCAGCTTAAGGGGAATCAGCGGGGGGGCCAAAGATACGCAGTATTTT. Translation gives CASSLRGISGGAKDTQYF.

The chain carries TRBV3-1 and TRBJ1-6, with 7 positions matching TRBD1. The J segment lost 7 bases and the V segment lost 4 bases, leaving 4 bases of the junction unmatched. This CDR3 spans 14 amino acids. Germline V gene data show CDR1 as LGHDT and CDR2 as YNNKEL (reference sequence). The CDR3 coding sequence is TGTGCCAGCAGCCTCGGGACAGAGAATTCACCCCTCCACTTT. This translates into CASSLGTENSPLHF.